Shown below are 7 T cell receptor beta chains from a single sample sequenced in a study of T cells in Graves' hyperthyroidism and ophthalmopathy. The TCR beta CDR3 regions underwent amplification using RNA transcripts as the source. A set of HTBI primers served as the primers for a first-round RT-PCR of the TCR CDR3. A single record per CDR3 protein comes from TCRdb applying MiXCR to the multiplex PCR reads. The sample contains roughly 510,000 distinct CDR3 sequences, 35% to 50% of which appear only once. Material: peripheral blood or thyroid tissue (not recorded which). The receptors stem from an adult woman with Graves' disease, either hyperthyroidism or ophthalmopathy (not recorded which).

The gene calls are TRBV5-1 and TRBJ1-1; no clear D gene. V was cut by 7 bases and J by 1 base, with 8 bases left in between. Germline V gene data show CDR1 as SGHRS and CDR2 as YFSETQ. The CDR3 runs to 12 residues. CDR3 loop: CASVDTNTEAFF. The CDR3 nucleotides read TGCGCCAGCGTCGACACGAACACTGAAGCTTTCTTT. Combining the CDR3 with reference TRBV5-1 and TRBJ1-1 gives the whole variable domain KAGVTQTPRYLIKTRGQQVTLSCSPISGHRSVSWYQQTPGQGLQFLFEYFSETQRNKGNFPGRFSGRQFSNSRSEMNVSTLELGDSALYLCASVDTNTEAFFGQGTRLTVV.

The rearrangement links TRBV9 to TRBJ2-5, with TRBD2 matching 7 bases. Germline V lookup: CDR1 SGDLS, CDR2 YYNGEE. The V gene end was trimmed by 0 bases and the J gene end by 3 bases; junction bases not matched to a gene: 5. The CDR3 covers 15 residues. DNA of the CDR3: TGTGCCAGCAGCGTAGTGGGGAGGGCAGAAGAGACCCAGTACTTC. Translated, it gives CASSVVGRAEETQYF.

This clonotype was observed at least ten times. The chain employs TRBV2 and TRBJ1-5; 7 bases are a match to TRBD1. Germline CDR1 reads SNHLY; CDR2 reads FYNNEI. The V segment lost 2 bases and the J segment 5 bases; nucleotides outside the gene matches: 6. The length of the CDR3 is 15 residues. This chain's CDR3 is CASSEIGGRHQPQHF. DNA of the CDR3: TGTGCCAGCAGTGAAATAGGGGGCCGGCATCAGCCCCAGCATTTT.

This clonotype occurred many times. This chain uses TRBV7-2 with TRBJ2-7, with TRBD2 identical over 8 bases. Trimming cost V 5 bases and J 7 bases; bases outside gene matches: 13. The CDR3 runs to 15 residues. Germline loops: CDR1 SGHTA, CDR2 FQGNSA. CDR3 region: CASSPLSGRRGEQYF. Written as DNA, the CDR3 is TGTGCCAGCAGCCCACTAAGCGGGAGAAGAGGAGAGCAGTACTTC.

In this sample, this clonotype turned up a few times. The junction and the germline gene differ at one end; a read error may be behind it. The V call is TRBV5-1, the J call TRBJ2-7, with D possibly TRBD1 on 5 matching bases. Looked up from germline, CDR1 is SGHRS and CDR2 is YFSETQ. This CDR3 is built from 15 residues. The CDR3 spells CASSLVPGLSYEQYF. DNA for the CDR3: TGTGCCAGCAGCTTAGTCCCAGGGTTGTCCTACGAGCAGTACTTC.

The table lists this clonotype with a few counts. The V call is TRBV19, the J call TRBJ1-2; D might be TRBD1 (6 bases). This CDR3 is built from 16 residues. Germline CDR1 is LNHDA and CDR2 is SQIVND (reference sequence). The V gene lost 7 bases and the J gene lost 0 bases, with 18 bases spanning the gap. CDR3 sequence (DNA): TGTGCCAGTACCCAGGGCGGACAGATCACTAACTATGGCTACACCTTC. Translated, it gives CASTQGGQITNYGYTF.

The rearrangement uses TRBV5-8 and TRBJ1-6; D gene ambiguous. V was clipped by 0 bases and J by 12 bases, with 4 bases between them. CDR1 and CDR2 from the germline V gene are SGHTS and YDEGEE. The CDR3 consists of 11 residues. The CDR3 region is CASSLGRPLHF. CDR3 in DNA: TGTGCCAGCAGCTTGGGAAGACCCCTCCACTTT. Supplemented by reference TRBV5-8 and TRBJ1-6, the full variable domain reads EAGVTQSPTHLIKTRGQQATLRCSPISGHTSVYWYQQALGLGLQFLLWYDEGEERNRGNFPPRFSGRQFPNYSSELNVNALELEDSALYLCASSLGRPLHFGNGTRLTVT.